The 18 T cell receptor beta chains below all came from one sample that was sequenced in a study of blood T cell repertoires in COVID-19. Clones were read by immunoSEQ multiplex PCR, and TCRdb kept only the in-frame ones, dropping some. The sample has approximately 110,000 clones, more than 70% seen once. The sample was peripheral blood. The receptors derive from a human donor in a cohort sampled during active COVID-19.

The CDR3: CASSYESSGRRRSYEQYF. As DNA, the CDR3 is TGTGCCAGCAGTTACGAATCTAGCGGGAGACGTCGGTCCTACGAGCAGTACTTC. The V and J genes are TRBV6-2 or TRBV6-3 and TRBJ2-7; 10 nucleotides line up with TRBD2. Germline trimming cut 2 bases from V and 1 base from J; bases unmatched to any gene: 11. The CDR3 consists of 18 residues. CDR1 MNHEY and CDR2 SVGEGT come from the germline V gene.

The chain carries TRBV30 and TRBJ1-5; a weak D match, TRBD1 (6 bases). The germline gives CDR1 GTSNPN, CDR2 SVGIG (reference sequence). V gave up 0 bases and J gave up 3 bases, with 15 bases separating them. The CDR3 sequence is 16 residues long. CDR3 nucleotide sequence: TGTGCCTGGAGTGTACGAGCTACAGGGAACAATCAGCCCCAGCATTTT. It is translated as CAWSVRATGNNQPQHF.

CDR3 sequence (DNA): TGTGCCAGCAGTTTACGGCCGCATACGGGGGGCGGTGGCAATCAGCCCCAGCATTTT. This encodes CASSLRPHTGGGGNQPQHF. The gene calls are TRBV27 and TRBJ1-5; D might be TRBD1 (6 bases). The CDR3 consists of 19 residues. The V and J ends lost 2 bases and 2 bases respectively, with 22 bases between them. Germline V gene sequence: CDR1 MNHEY, CDR2 SMNVEV (reference sequence).

The chain joins TRBV7-3 to TRBJ2-1; 9 positions agree with TRBD1. This CDR3 contains 16 residues. Germline V gene sequence: CDR1 SGHTA, CDR2 FQGTGA. Trimming removed 1 base from V and 0 bases from J; junction bases left unmatched: 1. CDR3 nucleotides: TGTGCCAGCAGCTTAAGGGGACAGGGCTCCTACAATGAGCAGTTCTTC. As protein: CASSLRGQGSYNEQFF.

The rearrangement links TRBV7-8 to TRBJ2-7; possible D gene TRBD2, 5 bases. V was clipped by 1 base and J by 1 base, with 11 bases between them. Germline V gives CDR1 SGHVS, CDR2 FQNEAQ. This CDR3 comprises 15 residues. CDR3 in amino acids: CASSLESSRSYEQYF. The CDR3 region has the DNA TGTGCCAGCAGCTTAGAATCTAGCCGGTCCTACGAGCAGTACTTC.

The chain has TRBV28 and TRBJ1-4, with D possibly matching TRBD1 (6 bases). Germline V gene data show CDR1 as MDHEN and CDR2 as SYDVKM. CDR3 length equals 15 residues. The V end was cut by 8 bases, the J end by 6 bases, with 19 bases between. CDR3 amino acids: CASRRGGSRHEKLFF. As DNA, the CDR3 is TGTGCCAGCCGAAGGGGGGGGTCAAGACATGAAAAACTGTTTTTT.

This clone is a singleton in its sample. The J gene is TRBJ2-1, the V gene TRBV7-9, with 10 bases fitting TRBD2. V lost 5 bases, J lost 7 bases, and 5 bases stayed unmatched. CDR3 length: 14 residues. CDR1 and CDR2 from the germline V gene are SEHNR and FQNEAQ (reference sequence). CDR3 coding DNA: TGTGCCAGCAGCGAAGTGACTAGCGGGAATGAGCAGTTCTTC. Protein sequence: CASSEVTSGNEQFF.

The chain is built from TRBV28 and TRBJ2-3; 7 bases align to TRBD2. The CDR3 is 16 amino acids. V was clipped by 1 base and J by 3 bases; unmatched bases: 7. Germline CDR1 and CDR2: MDHEN and SYDVKM. CDR3 in amino acids: CASSLSPSGVTDTQYF. The CDR3 DNA is TGTGCCAGCAGTTTATCCCCTAGCGGTGTTACAGATACGCAGTATTTT.

The chain couples TRBV5-5 to TRBJ2-7; TRBD1 matches 9 bases. The CDR3 totals 16 residues. Germline V gene sequence: CDR1 SGHKS, CDR2 YYEKEE (reference sequence). Germline trimming cut 4 bases from V and 3 bases from J; bases unmatched to any gene: 11. The DNA of the CDR3 is TGTGCCAGCAGCCCGAACGGGGGACAGGGCCTCTACGAGCAGTACTTC. Amino acid sequence: CASSPNGGQGLYEQYF.

J is TRBJ2-7 and V is TRBV10-3; D gene uncertain. Germline assignment: CDR1 ENHRY and CDR2 SYGVKD. Trimming shortened V by 2 bases and J by 6 bases, and 8 bases separated the two germline ends. The CDR3 spans 12 residues. The CDR3 protein is CAISEPVLEQYF. In DNA form, the CDR3 reads TGTGCCATCAGTGAGCCTGTCCTCGAGCAGTACTTC.

The chain has TRBV7-3 and TRBJ2-7, with 10 bases fitting TRBD1. The CDR3 consists of 14 residues. Germline V gives CDR1 SGHTA, CDR2 FQGTGA. The junction had 4 bases not matched to a gene; V was cut back by 6 bases and J by 2 bases. CDR3 in amino acids: CASSQDRGAYEQYF. The CDR3 DNA reads TGTGCCAGCAGTCAGGACAGGGGGGCCTACGAGCAGTACTTC.

The chain combines TRBV6-5 with TRBJ1-1; no clear D gene. The V end lost 6 bases, the J end lost 2 bases, and 13 bases lay between the germline ends. This CDR3 region has 14 residues. Germline V gene sequence: CDR1 MNHEY, CDR2 SVGAGI. CDR3 in amino acids: CASSPLRANTEAFF. The CDR3 DNA reads TGTGCCAGCAGCCCCCTGAGGGCTAACACTGAAGCTTTCTTT.

V gene TRBV3-1 (or the pseudogene TRBV3-2) combines with J gene TRBJ1-5; a possible D gene is TRBD1 (5 bases). The V gene lost 3 bases and the J gene lost 6 bases, with 6 bases spanning the gap. Germline V lookup: CDR1 LGHDT, CDR2 YNNKEL (reference sequence). The CDR3 consists of 12 residues. CDR3 residues: CASSHGGQPQHF. CDR3 DNA: TGTGCCAGCAGCCACGGGGGTCAGCCCCAGCATTTT.

This chain connects TRBV28 to TRBJ2-7; D gene ambiguous. The CDR3 totals 14 residues. Trimming shortened V by 6 bases and J by 2 bases, and 14 bases separated the two germline ends. CDR1 and CDR2 (germline): MDHEN, SYDVKM. The CDR3 nucleotides are TGTGCCAGCAGCCCTACTCGCCCACCCTACGAGCAGTACTTC. It encodes CASSPTRPPYEQYF.

CDR3 residues: CASSQGREQFF. CDR3 nucleotides: TGTGCCAGCAGCCAGGGGCGGGAGCAGTTCTTC. The gene calls are TRBV14 and TRBJ2-1; the D gene is possibly TRBD1 (5 bases). Deletions cut 3 bases from V and 10 bases from J, with 7 bases between. Germline loops: CDR1 SGHDN, CDR2 FVKESK. The CDR3 is made up of 11 amino acids.

The chain has TRBV7-3 and TRBJ2-2, with D possibly TRBD1 on 5 matching bases. The CDR3 length is 14 residues. Per the germline V gene, CDR1 is SGHTA and CDR2 is FQGTGA. Trimming removed 5 bases at V and 1 base at J, with 8 bases between. CDR3 amino acids: CASSITGNTGELFF. The CDR3 DNA reads as TGTGCCAGCAGCATCACAGGGAACACCGGGGAGCTGTTTTTT.

The chain combines TRBV24-1 with TRBJ2-3; 7 bases are a match to TRBD1. Germline-derived CDR1 and CDR2 are KGHDR and SFDVKD. There are 14 residues in the CDR3. The V gene end was trimmed by 3 bases and the J gene end by 4 bases; junction bases not matched to a gene: 3. The CDR3 protein is CATSDITGADTQYF. The CDR3 DNA is TGTGCCACCAGTGATATAACAGGGGCAGATACGCAGTATTTT.

The chain is built from TRBV27 and TRBJ2-2, with 9 bases that match TRBD2. The trim removed 7 bases at V and 5 bases at J, leaving 14 bases unmatched. Germline CDR1 MNHEY, CDR2 SMNVEV (reference sequence). The CDR3 consists of 17 residues. CDR3 loop: CASKPSGGTSGTGELFF. In DNA, the CDR3 is TGTGCCAGCAAACCGAGCGGGGGGACTTCAGGGACCGGGGAGCTGTTTTTT.